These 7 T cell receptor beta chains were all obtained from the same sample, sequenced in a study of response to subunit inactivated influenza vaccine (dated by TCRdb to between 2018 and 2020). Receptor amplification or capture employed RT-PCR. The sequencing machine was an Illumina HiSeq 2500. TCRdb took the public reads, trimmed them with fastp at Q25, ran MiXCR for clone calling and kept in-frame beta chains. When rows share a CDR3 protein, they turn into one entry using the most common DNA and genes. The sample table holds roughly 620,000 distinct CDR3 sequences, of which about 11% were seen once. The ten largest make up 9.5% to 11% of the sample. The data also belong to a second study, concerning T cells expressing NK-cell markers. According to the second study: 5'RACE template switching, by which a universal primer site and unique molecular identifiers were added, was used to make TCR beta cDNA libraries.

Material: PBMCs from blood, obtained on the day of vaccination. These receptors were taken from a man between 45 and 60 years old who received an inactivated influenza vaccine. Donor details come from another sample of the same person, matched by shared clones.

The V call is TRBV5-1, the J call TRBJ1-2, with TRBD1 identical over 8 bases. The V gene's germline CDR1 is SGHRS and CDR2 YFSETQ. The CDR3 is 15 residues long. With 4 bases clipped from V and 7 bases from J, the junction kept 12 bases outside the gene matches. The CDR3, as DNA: TGCGCCAGCAGCCCTACAAGTCAGGGGGCAGGTGGCTACACCTTC. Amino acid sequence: CASSPTSQGAGGYTF.

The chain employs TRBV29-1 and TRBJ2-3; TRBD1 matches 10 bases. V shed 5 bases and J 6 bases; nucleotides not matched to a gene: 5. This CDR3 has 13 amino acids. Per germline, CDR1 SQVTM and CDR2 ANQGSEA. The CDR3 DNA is TGCAGCGTTCGGACAGGGGGGAGGGATACGCAGTATTTT. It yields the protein CSVRTGGRDTQYF.

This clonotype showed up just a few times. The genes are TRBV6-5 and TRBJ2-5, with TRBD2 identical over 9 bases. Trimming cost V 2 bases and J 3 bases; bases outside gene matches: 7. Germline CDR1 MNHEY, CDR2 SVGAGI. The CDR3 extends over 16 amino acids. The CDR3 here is CASSYGGSGSKETQYF. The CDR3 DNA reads TGTGCCAGCAGTTACGGTGGTAGCGGGAGTAAAGAGACCCAGTACTTC.

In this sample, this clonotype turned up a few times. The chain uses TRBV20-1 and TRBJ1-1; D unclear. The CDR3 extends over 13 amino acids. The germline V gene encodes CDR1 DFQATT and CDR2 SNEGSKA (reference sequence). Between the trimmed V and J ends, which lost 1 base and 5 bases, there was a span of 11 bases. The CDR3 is CSARAPTGTEAFF. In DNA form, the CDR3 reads TGCAGTGCTAGAGCCCCAACGGGGACTGAAGCTTTCTTT.

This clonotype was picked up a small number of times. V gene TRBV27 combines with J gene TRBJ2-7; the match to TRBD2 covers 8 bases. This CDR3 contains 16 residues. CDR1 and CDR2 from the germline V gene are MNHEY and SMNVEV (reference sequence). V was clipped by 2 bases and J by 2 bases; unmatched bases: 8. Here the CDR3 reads CASSLDVGTSPYEQYF. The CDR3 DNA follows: TGTGCCAGCAGTTTAGATGTGGGGACTAGTCCCTACGAGCAGTACTTC.

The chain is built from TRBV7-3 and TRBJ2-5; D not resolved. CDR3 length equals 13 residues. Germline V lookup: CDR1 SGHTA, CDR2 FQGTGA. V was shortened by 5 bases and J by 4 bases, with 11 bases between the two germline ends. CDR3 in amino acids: CASSIGLGETQYF. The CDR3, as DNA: TGTGCCAGCAGCATAGGTTTGGGAGAGACCCAGTACTTC.

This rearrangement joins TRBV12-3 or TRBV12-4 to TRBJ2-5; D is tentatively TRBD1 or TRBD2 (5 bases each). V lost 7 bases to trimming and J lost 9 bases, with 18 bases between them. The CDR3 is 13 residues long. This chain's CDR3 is CASNLGRSRAQYF. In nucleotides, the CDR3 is TGTGCCAGCAATCTGGGACGCAGCCGGGCCCAGTACTTC.